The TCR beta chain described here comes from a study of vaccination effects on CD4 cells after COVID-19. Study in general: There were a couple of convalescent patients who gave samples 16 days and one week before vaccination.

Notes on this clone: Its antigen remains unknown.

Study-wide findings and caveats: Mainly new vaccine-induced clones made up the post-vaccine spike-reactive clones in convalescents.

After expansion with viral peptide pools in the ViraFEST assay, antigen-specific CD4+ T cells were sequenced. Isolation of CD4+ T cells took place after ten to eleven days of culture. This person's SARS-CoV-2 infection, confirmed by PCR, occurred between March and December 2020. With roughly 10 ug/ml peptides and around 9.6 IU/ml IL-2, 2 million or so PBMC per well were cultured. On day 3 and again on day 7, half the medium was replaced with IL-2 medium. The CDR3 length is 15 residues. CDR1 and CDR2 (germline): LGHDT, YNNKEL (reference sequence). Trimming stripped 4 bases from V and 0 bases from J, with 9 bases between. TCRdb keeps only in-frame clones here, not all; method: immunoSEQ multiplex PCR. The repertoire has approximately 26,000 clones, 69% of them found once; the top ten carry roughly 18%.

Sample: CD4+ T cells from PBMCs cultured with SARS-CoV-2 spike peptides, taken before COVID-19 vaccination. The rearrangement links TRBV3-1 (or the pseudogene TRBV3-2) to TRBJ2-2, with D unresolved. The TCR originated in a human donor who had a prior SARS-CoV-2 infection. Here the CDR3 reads CASSPQGSNTGELFF. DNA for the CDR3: TGTGCCAGCAGCCCCCAAGGGTCGAACACCGGGGAGCTGTTTTTT.